These 21 T cell receptor beta chains were all obtained from the same sample, sequenced in a study of glioma-infiltrating T cells after dendritic cell vaccination. Only in-frame clones appear in the TCRdb table, and some are missing; sequencing was by immunoSEQ multiplex PCR. Of tens of thousands of clones in the sample, more than 75% were seen once. Time point specified: after dendritic cell vaccination, including at tumor progression/relapse. Source: blood, taken after dendritic cell vaccination. The receptors were gathered from a human donor with glioblastoma.

The chain joins TRBV5-6 to TRBJ2-7; TRBD2 might be the D (7 bases). The CDR3 is made up of 15 amino acids. Germline lookup yields CDR1 SGHDT and CDR2 YYEEEE. Trimming cost V 4 bases and J 5 bases, with 19 bases left between them. The CDR3 loop is CASSPRGGGGNEQYF. CDR3 sequence (DNA): TGTGCCAGCAGCCCCCGAGGAGGGGGGGGAAACGAGCAGTACTTC. Filled out from reference TRBV5-6 and TRBJ2-7, the complete variable domain reads DAGVTQSPTHLIKTRGQQVTLRCSPKSGHDTVSWYQQALGQGPQFIFQYYEEEERQRGNFPDRFSGHQFPNYSSELNVNALLLGDSALYLCASSPRGGGGNEQYFGPGTRLTVT.

This chain links TRBV15 with TRBJ2-1; 7 bases fit TRBD2. CDR1 and CDR2 from the germline V gene are LNHNV and YYDKDF (reference sequence). Trimming removed 1 base from V and 8 bases from J; junction bases left unmatched: 8. The CDR3 spans 15 residues. The CDR3 is CATSRGRDYKDEQFF. The CDR3 coding sequence is TGTGCCACCAGCAGAGGCCGGGACTACAAGGATGAGCAGTTCTTC.

This chain uses TRBV27 with TRBJ1-5; no clear D gene. V gave up 6 bases and J gave up 0 bases, with 12 bases separating them. The CDR3 runs to 15 residues. CDR1 and CDR2 from the germline V gene are MNHEY and SMNVEV (reference sequence). The DNA for the CDR3 is TGTGCCAGCAGACCGACACGTTATAGCAATCAGCCCCAGCATTTT. Translated: CASRPTRYSNQPQHF.

A single count supports this clone. The CDR3 DNA reads as TGTGCCAGCAGCTGGGGCAGGGGGTTGTACAATGAGCAGTTCTTC. It translates to CASSWGRGLYNEQFF. V gene TRBV7-9 combines with J gene TRBJ2-1; 7 bases align to TRBD1. CDR3 length: 15 residues. J was trimmed by 4 bases and V by 4 bases; bases with no gene match: 7. Germline V gene data show CDR1 as SEHNR and CDR2 as FQNEAQ (reference sequence).

The V call is TRBV5-1, the J call TRBJ2-5, with TRBD1 matching 8 bases. V shed 3 bases, J shed 4 bases, and the junction held 8 bases outside the gene matches. The CDR3 is 15 residues long. CDR1 is SGHRS and CDR2 is YFSETQ in the germline V gene. The DNA of the CDR3 is TGCGCCAGCAGCTCATTCAGGGGGCGCGGAGAGACCCAGTACTTC. This gives the protein CASSSFRGRGETQYF. Variable domain in full (rest from reference TRBV5-1 and TRBJ2-5): KAGVTQTPRYLIKTRGQQVTLSCSPISGHRSVSWYQQTPGQGLQFLFEYFSETQRNKGNFPGRFSGRQFSNSRSEMNVSTLELGDSALYLCASSSFRGRGETQYFGPGTRLLVL.

This rearrangement joins TRBV5-1 to TRBJ2-7; a weak D match, TRBD2 (6 bases). V lost 0 bases, J lost 0 bases, and 7 bases lay in between. The CDR3 sequence is 14 residues long. CDR1 and CDR2 from the germline V gene are SGHRS and YFSETQ. CDR3 nucleotide sequence: TGCGCCAGCAGCTTGGACGGGGGCTCCTACGAGCAGTACTTC. As protein: CASSLDGGSYEQYF.

The chain is built from TRBV5-1 and TRBJ2-5; TRBD1 is a possible D gene (6 bases). Trimming cost V 6 bases and J 8 bases, with 11 bases left between them. CDR1 is SGHRS and CDR2 is YFSETQ in the germline V gene. There are 11 residues in the CDR3. CDR3 DNA: TGCGCCAGCACTCAACAGGGAACCCAGTACTTC. Translated, it gives CASTQQGTQYF. Full variable domain (outside the CDR3, taken from reference TRBV5-1 and TRBJ2-5): KAGVTQTPRYLIKTRGQQVTLSCSPISGHRSVSWYQQTPGQGLQFLFEYFSETQRNKGNFPGRFSGRQFSNSRSEMNVSTLELGDSALYLCASTQQGTQYFGPGTRLLVL.

This chain uses TRBV9 with TRBJ1-2; perhaps TRBD1 as D (6 bases). The CDR3 runs to 16 residues. Germline V lookup: CDR1 SGDLS, CDR2 YYNGEE. V was trimmed by 4 bases and J by 4 bases, leaving 20 bases between them. The chain's CDR3 is CASSPASLGRGYGYTF. The CDR3 coding sequence is TGTGCCAGCAGCCCCGCATCCCTTGGCAGGGGCTATGGCTACACCTTC.

V usage is TRBV4-1 and J usage is TRBJ2-5, with 12 bases fitting TRBD2. Looked up from germline, CDR1 is MGHRA and CDR2 is YSYEKL. V was pared by 2 bases and J by 5 bases, with 6 bases of the junction left unmatched. The CDR3 consists of 16 residues. CDR3 nucleotide sequence: TGCGCCAGCAGCCAAAGACTAGCGGGGGTAGGGGAGACCCAGTACTTC. This gives the protein CASSQRLAGVGETQYF.

V usage is TRBV7-9 and J usage is TRBJ1-1, with TRBD1 identical over 9 bases. CDR3 size: 15 residues. Trimming at V came to 5 bases and at J to 7 bases, leaving 11 bases not matched to a gene. Looked up from germline, CDR1 is SEHNR and CDR2 is FQNEAQ (reference sequence). Here the CDR3 DNA reads TGTGCCAGCAGCCACCGGGACAGGGTTTCTGATGAAGCTTTCTTT. Its translation is CASSHRDRVSDEAFF. Full variable domain (outside the CDR3, taken from reference TRBV7-9 and TRBJ1-1): DTGVSQNPRHKITKRGQNVTFRCDPISEHNRLYWYRQTLGQGPEFLTYFQNEAQLEKSRLLSDRFSAERPKGSFSTLEIQRTEQGDSAMYLCASSHRDRVSDEAFFGQGTRLTVV.

The chain has TRBV11-1 and TRBJ2-5; 10 bases fit TRBD1. CDR1 is SGHAT and CDR2 is FQDESV in the germline V gene (reference sequence). The J segment lost 3 bases and the V segment lost 4 bases, leaving 2 bases of the junction unmatched. The CDR3 covers 14 residues. The CDR3 region is CASSSGQGEETQYF. CDR3 sequence (DNA): TGTGCCAGCAGCTCCGGACAGGGGGAAGAGACCCAGTACTTC.

The rearrangement uses TRBV5-1 and TRBJ2-1, with 9 bases identical to TRBD1. The CDR3 is 14 residues long. Germline trimming cut 4 bases from V and 9 bases from J; bases unmatched to any gene: 8. Germline V gives CDR1 SGHRS, CDR2 YFSETQ. The CDR3 is CASSAGTGRGEQFF. The CDR3 DNA reads as TGCGCCAGCAGCGCCGGGACAGGGAGGGGTGAGCAGTTCTTC.

A note on this clone: Compared with germline, one end of the junction differs, possibly owing to a read error. This chain connects TRBV7-7 to TRBJ2-7; D remains unclear. This CDR3 spans 12 amino acids. Germline CDR1 SSHAT, CDR2 FNYEAQ (reference sequence). The CDR3 loop reads CASSLAANEQYF. CDR3 coding DNA: TGTGCTAGCAGCTTAGCCGCGAACGAGCAGTACTTC.

This clone was seen a few times. V usage is TRBV6-1 and J usage is TRBJ2-7, with 8 bases matching TRBD2. CDR3 length: 15 amino acids. The junction had 12 bases not matched to a gene; V was cut back by 8 bases and J by 3 bases. CDR1 and CDR2 (germline): MNHNS, SASEGT. CDR3 sequence (DNA): TGTGCCAGCGCCGGGGGGGCGAACAGCGTCTACGAGCAGTACTTC. As protein: CASAGGANSVYEQYF.

The chain uses TRBV10-1 and TRBJ2-2; D possibly corresponds to TRBD2 (5 bases). Per germline, CDR1 WNHNN and CDR2 SYGVQD (reference sequence). The CDR3 spans 15 residues. Trimming took off 2 bases at V and 3 bases at J, with 10 bases between the two ends. The CDR3 loop reads CASSEALADTGELFF. For the CDR3, the DNA is TGCGCCAGCAGTGAGGCTCTAGCCGACACCGGGGAGCTGTTTTTT.

CDR3 nucleotide sequence: TGTGCCAGCAGTTACCCTAGCGGCGAAGAGACCCAGTACTTC. Translation gives CASSYPSGEETQYF. The genes are TRBV6-6 and TRBJ2-5; TRBD2 matches 7 bases. Germline lookup yields CDR1 MNHNY and CDR2 SVGAGI (reference sequence). Trimming at V came to 2 bases and at J to 3 bases, leaving 3 bases not matched to a gene. CDR3 length equals 14 residues.

The rearrangement links TRBV27 to TRBJ2-7, with D possibly TRBD1 on 5 matching bases. Trimming pared 6 bases from V and 3 bases from J, leaving 12 bases between. CDR1 and CDR2 from the germline V gene are MNHEY and SMNVEV (reference sequence). The CDR3 runs to 13 residues. The CDR3 DNA reads as TGTGCCAGCAGCCCCCCAGGGAACTACGAGCAGTACTTC. Its protein is CASSPPGNYEQYF.

The rearrangement joins TRBV15 to TRBJ2-1; 9 positions agree with TRBD2. This CDR3 has 15 residues. The V segment lost 1 base and the J segment 5 bases; nucleotides outside the gene matches: 3. Germline values: CDR1 LNHNV, CDR2 YYDKDF (reference sequence). CDR3 DNA sequence: TGTGCCACCAGCAGAGCCGCGGGAGGGCACAATGAGCAGTTCTTC. The encoded protein is CATSRAAGGHNEQFF.

This clone has only a few counts. J is TRBJ1-2 and V is TRBV30, with D possibly being TRBD1 (5 bases). CDR1 and CDR2 (germline): GTSNPN, SVGIG (reference sequence). This CDR3 is 15 amino acids long. With 5 bases removed from V and 0 bases from J, the gap between germline ends came to 16 bases. CDR3 nucleotide sequence: TGTGCCTGGTGGGGGGGTCGGGGAGCTAACTATGGCTACACCTTC. It codes for CAWWGGRGANYGYTF.

The gene calls are TRBV10-2 and TRBJ2-7; 10 positions agree with TRBD2. CDR1 and CDR2 (germline): WSHSY, SAAADI. The CDR3 is made up of 14 amino acids. The V gene end was trimmed by 3 bases and the J gene end by 7 bases; junction bases not matched to a gene: 6. CDR3 amino acids: CASSDSSGSWEQYF. In DNA, the CDR3 is TGCGCCAGCAGTGACTCTAGCGGGAGTTGGGAGCAGTACTTC.

This clone appeared a single time. The rearrangement links TRBV11-2 to TRBJ2-5, with 10 bases identical to TRBD2. CDR3 length: 14 amino acids. CDR1 and CDR2 (germline): SGHAT, FQNNGV. V shed 5 bases and J 5 bases; nucleotides not matched to a gene: 5. CDR3 DNA: TGTGCCAGCAGCCAGCGGGAGGGTTGGGAGACCCAGTACTTC. It encodes CASSQREGWETQYF. The full variable domain, in which reference TRBV11-2 and TRBJ2-5 provide the parts outside the CDR3, is EAGVAQSPRYKIIEKRQSVAFWCNPISGHATLYWYQQILGQGPKLLIQFQNNGVVDDSQLPKDRFSAERLKGVDSTLKIQPAKLEDSAVYLCASSQREGWETQYFGPGTRLLVL.